This paragraph covers one T cell receptor beta chain sequence. Its specificity is unknown. The CDR3 covers 14 residues. J gave up 5 bases and V 1 base, and 0 bases lay outside the gene matches. Germline V gene data show CDR1 as SGHTA and CDR2 as FQGTGA. CD4+CD25+CD127- Tregs, CD4+CD25- non-Tregs, CD4 and CD8 cells were sorted. Regulatory T cells were sorted from thawed PBMCs rested overnight at 37°C with 200 IU/ml IL-2. The source of the sample is a study of Tregs in tolerant kidney transplant recipients. In the study overall: Mixed chimerism was transient after nonmyeloablative marrow transplants from related graft donors.

Data came from immunoSEQ multiplex PCR; TCRdb stores just in-frame clones and leaves some out. The sample has tens of thousands of clones; 95% to 98% are singletons. General study results and limits: Expanding Tregs on activated donor B cells appeared to best identify donor-specific TCRbeta clones.

The chain recombines TRBV7-3 with TRBJ2-1; 9 nucleotides align to TRBD2. The TCR sequence derives from a human donor who received a combined kidney and bone marrow transplant. Sequencing used Tregs from blood, obtained before the transplant. In DNA, the CDR3 is TGTGCCAGCAGCTTAAGCGGGGGGGACAATGAGCAGTTCTTC. As protein: CASSLSGGDNEQFF.